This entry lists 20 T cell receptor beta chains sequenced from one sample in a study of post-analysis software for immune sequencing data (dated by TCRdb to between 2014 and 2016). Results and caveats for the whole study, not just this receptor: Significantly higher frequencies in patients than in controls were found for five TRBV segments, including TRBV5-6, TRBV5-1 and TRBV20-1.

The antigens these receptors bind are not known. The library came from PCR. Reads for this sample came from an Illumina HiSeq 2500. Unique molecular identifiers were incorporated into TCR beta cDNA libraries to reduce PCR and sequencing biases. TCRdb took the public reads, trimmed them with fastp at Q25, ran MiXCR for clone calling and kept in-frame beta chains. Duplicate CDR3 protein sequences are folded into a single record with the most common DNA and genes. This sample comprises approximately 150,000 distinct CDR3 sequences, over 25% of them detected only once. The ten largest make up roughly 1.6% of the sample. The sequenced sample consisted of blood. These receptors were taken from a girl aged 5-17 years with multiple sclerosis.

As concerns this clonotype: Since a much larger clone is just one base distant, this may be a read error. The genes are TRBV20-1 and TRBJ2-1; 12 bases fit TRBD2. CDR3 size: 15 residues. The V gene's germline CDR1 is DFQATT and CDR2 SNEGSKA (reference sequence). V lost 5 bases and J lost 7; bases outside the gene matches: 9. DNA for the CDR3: TGCAGTGCTGGGGTGAGGACTAGCGGGATTAATGAGCAGTTCTTC. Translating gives CSAGVRTSGINEQFF.

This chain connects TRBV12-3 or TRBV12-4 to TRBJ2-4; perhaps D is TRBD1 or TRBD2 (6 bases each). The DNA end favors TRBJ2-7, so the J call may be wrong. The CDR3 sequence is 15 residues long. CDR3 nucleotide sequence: TGTGCCAGCAGTATAAGCCGGGACACGGAGGGCGAGCAGTACTTC. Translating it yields CASSISRDTEGEQYF.

CDR3: CASSRGVAEAFF. The CDR3, as DNA: TGTGCCAGCAGTCGAGGGGTCGCTGAAGCTTTCTTT. This chain links TRBV5-6 with TRBJ1-1; TRBD1 is a possible D gene (5 bases). The CDR3 spans 12 residues. CDR1 and CDR2 from the germline V gene are SGHDT and YYEEEE. V lost 5 bases and J lost 6, with 11 bases in between.

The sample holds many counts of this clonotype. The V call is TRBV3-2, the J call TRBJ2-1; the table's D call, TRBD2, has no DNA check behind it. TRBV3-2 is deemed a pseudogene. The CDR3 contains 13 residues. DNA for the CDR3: TGTGCCAGCAGCTCGAAGCGGCGTAATGAGCAGTTCTTC. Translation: CASSSKRRNEQFF.

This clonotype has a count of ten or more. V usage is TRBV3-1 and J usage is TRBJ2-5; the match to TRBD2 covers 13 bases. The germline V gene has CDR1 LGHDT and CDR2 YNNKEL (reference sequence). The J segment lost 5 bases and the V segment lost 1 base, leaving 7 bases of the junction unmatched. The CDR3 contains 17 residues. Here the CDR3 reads CASSQARLAGGLETQYF. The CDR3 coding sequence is TGTGCCAGCAGCCAAGCGAGACTAGCGGGAGGACTTGAGACCCAGTACTTC.

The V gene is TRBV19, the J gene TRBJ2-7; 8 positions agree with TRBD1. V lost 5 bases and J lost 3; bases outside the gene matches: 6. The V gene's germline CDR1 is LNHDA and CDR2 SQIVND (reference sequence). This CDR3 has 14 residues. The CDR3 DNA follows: TGTGCCAGTAGTGGCCCGGGACAGGTCTACGAGCAGTACTTC. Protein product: CASSGPGQVYEQYF.

The CDR3 DNA is TGTGCCAGCAAGACAGCGTACTATGGCTACACCTTC. As protein: CASKTAYYGYTF. This chain joins TRBV2 and TRBJ1-2, with a weak D call TRBD1 (5 bases). Germline CDR1 and CDR2: SNHLY and FYNNEI. The CDR3 is 12 amino acids. V lost 7 bases, J lost 3 bases, and 9 bases lay in between.

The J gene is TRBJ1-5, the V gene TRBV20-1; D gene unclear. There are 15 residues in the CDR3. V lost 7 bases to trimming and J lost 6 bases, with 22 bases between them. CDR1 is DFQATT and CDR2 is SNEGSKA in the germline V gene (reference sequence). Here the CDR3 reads CSGVSRMASSQPQHF. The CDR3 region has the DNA TGCAGTGGGGTTTCCCGGATGGCTTCGAGTCAGCCCCAGCATTTT.

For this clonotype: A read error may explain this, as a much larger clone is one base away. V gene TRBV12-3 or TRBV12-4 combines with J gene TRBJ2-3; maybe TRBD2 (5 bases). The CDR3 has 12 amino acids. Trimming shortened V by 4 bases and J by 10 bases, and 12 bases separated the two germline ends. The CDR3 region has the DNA TGTGCCAGCAGTTCGAGGGTAGAGCCGCAGTATTTT. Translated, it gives CASSSRVEPQYF.

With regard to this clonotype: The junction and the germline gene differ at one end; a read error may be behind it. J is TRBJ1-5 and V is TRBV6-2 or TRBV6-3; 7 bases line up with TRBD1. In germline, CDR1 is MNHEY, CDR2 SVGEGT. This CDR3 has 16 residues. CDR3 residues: CASSYGTDYSNRPQHF. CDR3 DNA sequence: TGTGCCAGCAGTTACGGGACAGACTATAGCAATCGGCCCCAGCATTTT.

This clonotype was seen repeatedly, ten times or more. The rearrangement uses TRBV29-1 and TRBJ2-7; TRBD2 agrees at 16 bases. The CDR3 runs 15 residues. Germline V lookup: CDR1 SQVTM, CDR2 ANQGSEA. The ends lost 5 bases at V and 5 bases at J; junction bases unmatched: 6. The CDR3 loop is CSVKAGLAGGHEQYF. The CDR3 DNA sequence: TGCAGCGTTAAAGCGGGACTAGCGGGAGGGCACGAGCAGTACTTC.

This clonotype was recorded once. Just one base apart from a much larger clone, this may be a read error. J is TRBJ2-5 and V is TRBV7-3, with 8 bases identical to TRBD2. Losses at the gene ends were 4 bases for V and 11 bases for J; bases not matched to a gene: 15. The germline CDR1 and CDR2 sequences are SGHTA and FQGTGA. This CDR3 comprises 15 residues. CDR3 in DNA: TGTGCCAGCAGCTCGGGAGGGCCAGCTTACAATGAGCAGTACTTC. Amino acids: CASSSGGPAYNEQYF.

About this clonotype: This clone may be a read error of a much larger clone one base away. The CDR3 is CASSFQGADTQYF. CDR3 DNA: TGTGCCAGCAGTTTTCAAGGCGCAGATACGCAGTATTTT. The chain recombines TRBV6-5 with TRBJ2-3; D gene unclear. V lost 4 bases, J lost 4 bases, and 9 bases lay in between. The length of the CDR3 is 13 residues. Germline CDR1 is MNHEY and CDR2 is SVGAGI.

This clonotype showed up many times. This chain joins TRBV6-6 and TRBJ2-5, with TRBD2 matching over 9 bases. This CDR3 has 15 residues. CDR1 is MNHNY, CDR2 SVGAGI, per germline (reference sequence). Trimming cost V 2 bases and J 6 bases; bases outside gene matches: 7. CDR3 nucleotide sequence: TGTGCCAGCAGTTACGGGTCTAGCGGGATTAAGACCCAGTACTTC. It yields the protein CASSYGSSGIKTQYF.

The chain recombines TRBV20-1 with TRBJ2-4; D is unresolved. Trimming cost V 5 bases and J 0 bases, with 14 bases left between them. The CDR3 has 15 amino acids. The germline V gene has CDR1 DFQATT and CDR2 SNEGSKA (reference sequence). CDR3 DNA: TGCAGTGCTTCTGACGGTTTTTTAGCCAAAAACATTCAGTACTTC. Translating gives CSASDGFLAKNIQYF.

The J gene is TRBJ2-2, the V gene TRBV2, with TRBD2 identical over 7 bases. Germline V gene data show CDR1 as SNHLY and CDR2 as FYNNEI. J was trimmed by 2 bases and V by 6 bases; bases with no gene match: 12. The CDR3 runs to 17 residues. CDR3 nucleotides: TGTGCCAGCAGGCCCCGGGTCGGGGGACTAAACACCGGGGAGCTGTTTTTT. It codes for CASRPRVGGLNTGELFF.

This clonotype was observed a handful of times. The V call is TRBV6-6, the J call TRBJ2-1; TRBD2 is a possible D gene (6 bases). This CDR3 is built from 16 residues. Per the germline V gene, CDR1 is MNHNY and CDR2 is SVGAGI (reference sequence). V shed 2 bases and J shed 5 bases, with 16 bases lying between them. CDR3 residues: CASSYMGGSLNNEQFF. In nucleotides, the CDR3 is TGTGCCAGCAGTTACATGGGGGGAAGCTTAAACAATGAGCAGTTCTTC.

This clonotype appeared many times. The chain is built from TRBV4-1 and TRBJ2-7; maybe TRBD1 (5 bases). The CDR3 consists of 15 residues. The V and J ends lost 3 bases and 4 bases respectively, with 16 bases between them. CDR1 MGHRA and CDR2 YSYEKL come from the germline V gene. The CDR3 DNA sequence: TGCGCCAGCAGCCACGTTGGGCAGGGCCGGTACGAGCAGTACTTC. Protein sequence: CASSHVGQGRYEQYF.

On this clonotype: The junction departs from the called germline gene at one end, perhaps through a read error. The CDR3 here is CASSIGGSVYGQYF. DNA of the CDR3: TGTGCCAGTAGTATAGGCGGGAGTGTCTACGGGCAGTACTTC. The chain links TRBV19 to TRBJ2-7; 7 bases map to TRBD2. The V gene's germline CDR1 is LNHDA and CDR2 SQIVND (reference sequence). This CDR3 region has 14 residues.

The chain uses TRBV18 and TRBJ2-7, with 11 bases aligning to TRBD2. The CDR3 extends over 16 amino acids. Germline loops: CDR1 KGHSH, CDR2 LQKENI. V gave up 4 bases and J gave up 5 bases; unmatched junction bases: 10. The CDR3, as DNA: TGTGCCAGCTCACTTCCTGTGACACTAGCGGGAGACGAGCAGTACTTC. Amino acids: CASSLPVTLAGDEQYF.